A single sample gave rise to the 20 T cell receptor beta chains below, sequenced in a study of blood T cell repertoires in COVID-19. Here immunoSEQ multiplex PCR was the method, and the copy in TCRdb shows in-frame clones only, minus some. Here the sample spans around 110,000 clones, about nine tenths being singletons. What was sequenced was peripheral blood. Receptor source: a human donor with active COVID-19. The donor label of this sample is uncertain.

The chain links TRBV12-3 or TRBV12-4 to TRBJ1-1; possible D gene TRBD1, 5 bases. This CDR3 spans 12 amino acids. V lost 11 bases and J 4 bases, leaving 14 bases between the germline ends. DNA of the CDR3: TGTGCCGGTCGGGGGGGAGGCACTGAAGCTTTCTTT. Its protein product is CAGRGGGTEAFF.

The chain carries TRBV19 and TRBJ2-7, with 9 nucleotides matching TRBD1. The ends lost 4 bases at V and 4 bases at J; junction bases unmatched: 2. CDR3 length: 13 amino acids. Looked up from germline, CDR1 is LNHDA and CDR2 is SQIVND (reference sequence). The CDR3 coding sequence is TGTGCCAGTAGTACGGACAGGGGATACGAGCAGTACTTC. Amino acid sequence: CASSTDRGYEQYF.

The chain combines TRBV5-1 with TRBJ2-1; D possibly corresponds to TRBD2 (6 bases). This CDR3 region has 15 residues. Germline values: CDR1 SGHRS, CDR2 YFSETQ. V was cut by 2 bases and J by 5 bases, with 14 bases left in between. This CDR3 reads CASSLTGERNNEQFF. The CDR3 bases are TGCGCCAGCAGCTTAACGGGGGAGAGGAACAATGAGCAGTTCTTC.

V gene TRBV18 combines with J gene TRBJ2-2; D possibly corresponds to TRBD1 (5 bases). The V end was cut by 1 base, the J end by 6 bases, with 9 bases between. Germline V CDR1 and CDR2: KGHSH, LQKENI. This CDR3 comprises 14 residues. The CDR3 loop reads CASSPLTVSGELFF. CDR3 bases: TGTGCCAGCTCACCACTGACAGTGTCCGGGGAGCTGTTTTTT.

The chain combines TRBV6-5 with TRBJ2-1, with TRBD1 matching over 8 bases. Germline-derived CDR1 and CDR2 are MNHEY and SVGAGI. Trimming cost V 9 bases and J 7 bases; bases outside gene matches: 11. The CDR3 has 14 amino acids. CDR3 residues: CASFGQGFRNEQFF. The CDR3 DNA follows: TGTGCCAGTTTCGGACAGGGATTTAGAAATGAGCAGTTCTTC.

This clone was detected once. The rearrangement joins TRBV28 to TRBJ1-6; D perhaps matches TRBD1 (6 bases). Looked up from germline, CDR1 is MDHEN and CDR2 is SYDVKM. The CDR3 is 19 residues long. With 2 bases removed from V and 7 bases from J, the gap between germline ends came to 24 bases. The CDR3 region has the DNA TGTGCCAGCAGTTTAGAGCCCGGGGGCGGCGAGGGGGGGAATTCACCCCTCCACTTT. Its protein product is CASSLEPGGGEGGNSPLHF.

The J gene is TRBJ1-3, the V gene TRBV18; TRBD1 aligns across 9 bases. The CDR3 covers 16 residues. Germline CDR1 is KGHSH and CDR2 is LQKENI. After removal of 3 bases from V and 0 bases from J, the junction contained 3 bases not matched to a gene. The CDR3 region has the DNA TGTGCCAGCTCACCTTTGGACAGGGGCTCTGGAAACACCATATATTTT. It is translated as CASSPLDRGSGNTIYF.

This sequence joins TRBV5-6 and TRBJ1-4; TRBD1 matches 7 bases. The CDR3 sequence is 14 residues long. Trimming took 4 bases from V and 8 from J; bases not matched to a gene: 8. The germline V gene has CDR1 SGHDT and CDR2 YYEEEE. The CDR3 region has the DNA TGTGCCAGCAGCCCAACCGGGACAGACGAAAAACTGTTTTTT. Amino acid sequence: CASSPTGTDEKLFF.

V usage is TRBV9 and J usage is TRBJ1-2; D is ambiguous. The germline CDR1 and CDR2 sequences are SGDLS and YYNGEE. Trimming removed 0 bases from V and 2 bases from J, with 8 bases in between. The CDR3 extends over 14 amino acids. The CDR3 DNA sequence: TGTGCCAGCAGCGTAGATCTGAGAAACTATGGCTACACCTTC. Protein: CASSVDLRNYGYTF.

The chain employs TRBV9 and TRBJ2-1; TRBD1 matches 7 bases. V gave up 0 bases and J gave up 7 bases; unmatched junction bases: 10. In germline, CDR1 is SGDLS, CDR2 YYNGEE. This CDR3 has 16 amino acids. The CDR3 loop is CASSVGAATRGNEQFF. CDR3 nucleotide sequence: TGTGCCAGCAGCGTAGGAGCAGCTACCAGGGGGAATGAGCAGTTCTTC.

The chain employs TRBV9 and TRBJ1-2; D is uncertain. V was pared by 0 bases and J by 8 bases, with 14 bases between. Germline V gene data show CDR1 as SGDLS and CDR2 as YYNGEE. The CDR3 sequence is 14 residues long. CDR3 nucleotide sequence: TGTGCCAGCAGCGTAGATTTGGGAGATAAGGGCTACACCTTC. As protein: CASSVDLGDKGYTF.

This clone came up once. The rearrangement links TRBV4-1 to TRBJ2-3; D remains ambiguous. V lost 1 base to trimming and J lost 11 bases, with 16 bases between them. CDR1 and CDR2 from the germline V gene are MGHRA and YSYEKL. This CDR3 has 14 residues. The CDR3 DNA follows: TGCGCCAGCAGCCAAGTGAGTTCCGCACCCCAGCAGTATTTT. This encodes CASSQVSSAPQQYF.

The V gene is TRBV19, the J gene TRBJ1-1; possible D gene TRBD1, 6 bases. Germline CDR1 reads LNHDA; CDR2 reads SQIVND (reference sequence). CDR3 length: 14 amino acids. The CDR3 nucleotides are TGTGGGTCGGAGGCGGGGGCCGGGTACACTGAAGCTTTCTTT. This gives the protein CGSEAGAGYTEAFF.

The V call is TRBV5-4, the J call TRBJ1-2; D is perhaps TRBD1 (5 bases). V was trimmed by 0 bases and J by 5 bases, leaving 14 bases between them. The germline gives CDR1 SGHNT, CDR2 YYREEE (reference sequence). This CDR3 is 15 amino acids long. The CDR3 nucleotides read TGTGCCAGCAGCTTGGGGCCAGGGCCCGGATATGGCTACACCTTC. Translating it yields CASSLGPGPGYGYTF.

The chain uses TRBV5-4 and TRBJ1-4; 7 nucleotides match TRBD1. The length of the CDR3 is 14 residues. V dropped 0 bases and J dropped 4; count of bases not matched to a gene: 0. CDR1 SGHNT and CDR2 YYREEE come from the germline V gene (reference sequence). The CDR3 nucleotides are TGTGCCAGCAGCTTGGGACAGGGTAATGAAAAACTGTTTTTT. This codes for CASSLGQGNEKLFF.

This chain connects TRBV7-9 to TRBJ2-1; 8 nucleotides match TRBD2. Germline CDR1 SEHNR, CDR2 FQNEAQ (reference sequence). This CDR3 comprises 14 residues. Unmatched junction bases numbered 8, after V lost 3 bases and J lost 10 bases. The CDR3 sequence is CASSLVAGSHEQFF. The CDR3 nucleotides read TGTGCCAGCAGCTTGGTAGCGGGGTCCCACGAGCAGTTCTTC.

The chain uses TRBV29-1 and TRBJ1-2, with 9 positions matching TRBD1. V trimming: 4 bases; J trimming: 6 bases; junction bases outside the gene matches: 6. The CDR3 loop spans 13 amino acids. CDR1 SQVTM and CDR2 ANQGSEA come from the germline V gene. CDR3 nucleotide sequence: TGCAGCGTTGCCGTCCGGACAGGGGATGGCTACACCTTC. Amino acids: CSVAVRTGDGYTF.

The chain combines TRBV14 with TRBJ2-2; D is uncertain. CDR3 length equals 13 residues. Trimming cost V 2 bases and J 7 bases, with 8 bases left between them. The germline CDR1 and CDR2 sequences are SGHDN and FVKESK. Written as DNA, the CDR3 is TGTGCCAGCAGCCAATTTTTCGGCGGGGAGCTGTTTTTT. This codes for CASSQFFGGELFF.

This sequence joins TRBV11-2 and TRBJ2-7; D perhaps matches TRBD1 (6 bases). V lost 8 bases and J 5 bases, leaving 16 bases between the germline ends. This CDR3 comprises 13 residues. Germline CDR1 SGHAT, CDR2 FQNNGV. Written as DNA, the CDR3 is TGTGCCAGCCACTATGCAGGGGTGAACGAGCAGTACTTC. This sequence encodes CASHYAGVNEQYF.

The chain's CDR3 is CASSSSDREYEKLFF. CDR3 sequence (DNA): TGCGCCAGCAGCTCCAGCGACAGGGAGTATGAAAAACTGTTTTTT. The rearrangement links TRBV5-1 to TRBJ1-4, with 7 bases that match TRBD1. After removal of 3 bases from V and 6 bases from J, the junction contained 8 bases not matched to a gene. This CDR3 comprises 15 residues. CDR1 is SGHRS, CDR2 YFSETQ, per germline.